Each of the 21 T cell receptor beta chains below was sequenced from the same sample in a study of shared clonotypes between healthy human individuals. Libraries were prepared by immunoSEQ multiplex PCR; TCRdb keeps only in-frame clonotypes and omits some of them. The sample includes over 1.4 million clones, approximately 96% of them seen just once. The sequencing sample was made of naive CD4+ T cells sorted from blood. Stated subset: CD45RA+ positively selected. The receptors shown here come from a man younger than 45 in good health.

V usage is TRBV9 and J usage is TRBJ2-1; the match to TRBD2 covers 11 bases. The CDR3 is 16 amino acids. The V segment lost 0 bases and the J segment 6 bases; nucleotides outside the gene matches: 5. Germline loops: CDR1 SGDLS, CDR2 YYNGEE. The chain's CDR3 is CASSVVGTSGLNEQFF. The DNA of the CDR3 is TGTGCCAGCAGCGTAGTAGGGACTAGCGGACTCAATGAGCAGTTCTTC.

The V gene is TRBV27, the J gene TRBJ2-7; TRBD1 aligns across 7 bases. Per germline, CDR1 MNHEY and CDR2 SMNVEV (reference sequence). This CDR3 comprises 15 residues. V lost 4 bases to trimming and J lost 2 bases; unmatched junction nucleotides: 8. CDR3 in amino acids: CASSSRDRRPYEQYF. In DNA form, the CDR3 reads TGTGCCAGCAGTTCCCGGGACAGACGCCCCTACGAGCAGTACTTC.

V gene TRBV2 combines with J gene TRBJ1-1; D is perhaps TRBD1 (5 bases). Looked up from germline, CDR1 is SNHLY and CDR2 is FYNNEI. Between the trimmed V and J ends, which lost 1 base and 10 bases, there was a span of 16 bases. This CDR3 has 14 amino acids. As DNA, the CDR3 is TGTGCCAGCAGTGAAGACCCAGGGAGTGTCGGAGCTTTCTTT. Its protein is CASSEDPGSVGAFF. Based on the CDR3 plus reference TRBV2 and TRBJ1-1, the full variable domain is EPEVTQTPSHQVTQMGQEVILRCVPISNHLYFYWYRQILGQKVEFLVSFYNNEISEKSEIFDDQFSVERPDGSNFTLKIRSTKLEDSAMYFCASSEDPGSVGAFFGQGTRLTVV.

The V call is TRBV28, the J call TRBJ2-4, with D hard to call. The V end lost 2 bases, the J end lost 0 bases, and 5 bases lay between the germline ends. The V gene's germline CDR1 is MDHEN and CDR2 SYDVKM. The CDR3 sequence is 14 residues long. The CDR3 DNA follows: TGTGCCAGCAGTTTAGGAATAGCCAAAAACATTCAGTACTTC. It specifies CASSLGIAKNIQYF.

The chain combines TRBV27 with TRBJ2-7; the match to TRBD1 covers 11 bases. Trimming at V came to 11 bases and at J to 5 bases, leaving 11 bases not matched to a gene. The CDR3 spans 14 residues. The germline gives CDR1 MNHEY, CDR2 SMNVEV (reference sequence). The CDR3 protein is CASKSRDRGNEQYF. DNA for the CDR3: TGTGCCTCCAAGTCCCGGGACAGGGGGAACGAGCAGTACTTC.

The chain joins TRBV5-1 to TRBJ2-1; 7 bases are shared with TRBD1. Losses at the gene ends were 4 bases for V and 6 bases for J; bases not matched to a gene: 7. There are 14 residues in the CDR3. Germline V gene sequence: CDR1 SGHRS, CDR2 YFSETQ. As DNA, the CDR3 is TGCGCCAGCAGCGTAGACAGGGTTGGCAATGAGCAGTTCTTC. This sequence encodes CASSVDRVGNEQFF.

The rearrangement uses TRBV5-1 and TRBJ2-1, with 8 positions matching TRBD2. This CDR3 region has 15 residues. The germline V gene encodes CDR1 SGHRS and CDR2 YFSETQ. Losses at the gene ends were 0 bases for V and 6 bases for J; bases not matched to a gene: 5. The CDR3 here is CASSLEREISNEQFF. Written as DNA, the CDR3 is TGCGCCAGCAGCTTGGAGCGGGAGATAAGCAATGAGCAGTTCTTC.

With regard to this clone: This CDR3 is also generated by other DNA sequences in the sample. The V and J genes are TRBV5-1 and TRBJ2-2, with D maybe TRBD2 (5 bases). Trimming stripped 0 bases from V and 0 bases from J, with 6 bases between. Looked up from germline, CDR1 is SGHRS and CDR2 is YFSETQ. The CDR3 length is 15 residues. As DNA, the CDR3 is TGCGCCAGCAGCTTGGGACTAACGAACACCGGGGAGCTGTTTTTT. Its protein product is CASSLGLTNTGELFF.

The chain joins TRBV19 to TRBJ2-1; 15 positions match TRBD2. Trimming took 4 bases from V and 3 from J; bases not matched to a gene: 10. In germline, CDR1 is LNHDA, CDR2 SQIVND (reference sequence). The CDR3 is 19 amino acids. The CDR3 region has the DNA TGTGCCAGTAGTACCCAAGGACTAGCGGGAGGGGTCCGCTACAATGAGCAGTTCTTC. It codes for CASSTQGLAGGVRYNEQFF.

The chain links TRBV6-4 to TRBJ2-3; D not resolved. This CDR3 is built from 13 residues. Germline V gene data show CDR1 as MRHNA and CDR2 as SNTAGT. V dropped 5 bases and J dropped 2 bases, with 8 bases sitting between them. DNA for the CDR3: TGTGCCAGCAGTCACGACTCCACAGATACGCAGTATTTT. Translating it yields CASSHDSTDTQYF.

The gene calls are TRBV5-4 and TRBJ1-2, with TRBD1 matching 9 bases. After removal of 2 bases from V and 5 bases from J, the junction contained 10 bases not matched to a gene. CDR1 and CDR2 (germline): SGHNT, YYREEE (reference sequence). CDR3 length equals 16 residues. Here the CDR3 reads CASSLAPPGTGYGYTF. In DNA form, the CDR3 reads TGTGCCAGCAGCTTAGCTCCCCCCGGGACAGGGTATGGCTACACCTTC.

This clone was seen only once. J is TRBJ2-5 and V is TRBV7-2; TRBD2 is a possible D gene (6 bases). This CDR3 comprises 13 residues. CDR1 is SGHTA and CDR2 is FQGNSA in the germline V gene. The V gene lost 4 bases and the J gene lost 2 bases, with 8 bases spanning the gap. Here the CDR3 DNA reads TGTGCCAGCAGCTCGGGGGTACAAGAGACCCAGTACTTC. Protein product: CASSSGVQETQYF. Full variable domain (missing parts from reference TRBV7-2 and TRBJ2-5): GAGVSQSPSNKVTEKGKDVELRCDPISGHTALYWYRQSLGQGLEFLIYFQGNSAPDKSGLPSDRFSAERTGGSVSTLTIQRTQQEDSAVYLCASSSGVQETQYFGPGTRLLVL.

For this clone: The sample carries other DNA sequences with the same CDR3. This sequence joins TRBV18 and TRBJ1-4, with D unresolved. The V gene's germline CDR1 is KGHSH and CDR2 LQKENI. The CDR3 sequence is 13 residues long. Trimming shortened V by 2 bases and J by 4 bases, and 5 bases separated the two germline ends. DNA of the CDR3: TGTGCCAGCTCACCAGGGCTTAATGAAAAACTGTTTTTT. As protein: CASSPGLNEKLFF. Based on the CDR3 plus reference TRBV18 and TRBJ1-4, the full variable domain is NAGVMQNPRHLVRRRGQEARLRCSPMKGHSHVYWYRQLPEEGLKFMVYLQKENIIDESGMPKERFSAEFPKEGPSILRIQQVVRGDSAAYFCASSPGLNEKLFFGSGTQLSVL.

The CDR3 protein is CASSLALTYNEQFF. The DNA of the CDR3 is TGTGCCAGCAGCTTAGCGCTGACCTACAATGAGCAGTTCTTC. The rearrangement joins TRBV7-8 to TRBJ2-1; D gene unclear. CDR3 size: 14 residues. Germline values: CDR1 SGHVS, CDR2 FQNEAQ. V lost 0 bases and J lost 2, with 5 bases in between.

The genes are TRBV28 and TRBJ1-1; 7 bases fit TRBD1. Trimming removed 3 bases from V and 5 bases from J; junction bases left unmatched: 9. Germline CDR1 and CDR2: MDHEN and SYDVKM. The CDR3 is 15 amino acids. The CDR3 sequence: CASSLGGGSYTEAFF. The CDR3 nucleotides read TGTGCCAGCAGTTTGGGAGGGGGCAGCTATACTGAAGCTTTCTTT.

The chain combines TRBV18 with TRBJ1-1, with D tentatively TRBD1 (6 bases). CDR3 length equals 15 residues. The germline V gene has CDR1 KGHSH and CDR2 LQKENI. The germline V and J ends were trimmed by 0 bases and 0 bases, with 8 bases remaining between them. The CDR3 sequence: CASSPPGAMNTEAFF. DNA of the CDR3: TGTGCCAGCTCACCACCGGGGGCCATGAACACTGAAGCTTTCTTT.

This clone has just one count. V is TRBV30 and J is TRBJ2-5; 10 positions agree with TRBD1. Per germline, CDR1 GTSNPN and CDR2 SVGIG (reference sequence). V shed 0 bases, J shed 0 bases, and the junction held 1 base outside the gene matches. The CDR3 consists of 15 residues. CDR3 bases: TGTGCCTGGAGTGTGACAGGGGGCTACCAAGAGACCCAGTACTTC. Translation: CAWSVTGGYQETQYF.

In the case of this clone: Other nucleotide sequences in the sample specify the same CDR3. The rearrangement joins TRBV5-1 to TRBJ2-1; no definite D call. Trimming removed 3 bases at V and 0 bases at J, with 10 bases between. The CDR3 covers 15 residues. The germline CDR1 and CDR2 sequences are SGHRS and YFSETQ. The CDR3 DNA reads TGCGCCAGCAGCTCTGGAGTATCCTCCTACAATGAGCAGTTCTTC. Its translation is CASSSGVSSYNEQFF.

As for this clone: Other DNA sequences in the same sample also yield this CDR3. J is TRBJ2-5 and V is TRBV5-1; possible D gene TRBD1, 6 bases. V shed 2 bases and J shed 2 bases, with 7 bases lying between them. The CDR3 length is 13 residues. CDR1 and CDR2 (germline): SGHRS, YFSETQ. The CDR3 sequence: CASSFTGQETQYF. The DNA for the CDR3 is TGCGCCAGCAGCTTTACAGGGCAAGAGACCCAGTACTTC.

The chain couples TRBV10-1 to TRBJ2-1; TRBD2 agrees at 10 bases. CDR3 size: 20 residues. Germline V gene lookup returns CDR1 WNHNN and CDR2 SYGVQD (reference sequence). With V trimmed by 0 bases and J by 5 bases, 16 bases remained unmatched. CDR3 nucleotide sequence: TGCGCCAGCAGTGAGTCGGGAGGGCAGCGGGAGGGCGCTCATAACAATGAGCAGTTCTTC. It is translated as CASSESGGQREGAHNNEQFF.

CDR3 sequence (DNA): TGTGCCACCAGCCCCGGGACAGGGGACTACGAGCAGTACTTC. This codes for CATSPGTGDYEQYF. V gene TRBV15 combines with J gene TRBJ2-7; 10 positions agree with TRBD1. The CDR3 runs to 14 residues. Losses at the gene ends were 5 bases for V and 3 bases for J; bases not matched to a gene: 4. Germline loops: CDR1 LNHNV, CDR2 YYDKDF (reference sequence).